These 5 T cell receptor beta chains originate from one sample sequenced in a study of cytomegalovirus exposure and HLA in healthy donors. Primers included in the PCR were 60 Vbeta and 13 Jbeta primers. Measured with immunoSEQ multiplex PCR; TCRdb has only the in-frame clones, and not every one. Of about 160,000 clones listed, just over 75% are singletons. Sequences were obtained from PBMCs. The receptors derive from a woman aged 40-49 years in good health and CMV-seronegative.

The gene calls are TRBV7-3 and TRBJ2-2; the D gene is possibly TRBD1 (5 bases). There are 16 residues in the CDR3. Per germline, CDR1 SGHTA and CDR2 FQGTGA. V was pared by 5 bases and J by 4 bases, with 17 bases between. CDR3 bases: TGTGCCAGCAGCCCATACCCAGGGCCGGGCACCGGGGAGCTGTTTTTT. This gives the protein CASSPYPGPGTGELFF.

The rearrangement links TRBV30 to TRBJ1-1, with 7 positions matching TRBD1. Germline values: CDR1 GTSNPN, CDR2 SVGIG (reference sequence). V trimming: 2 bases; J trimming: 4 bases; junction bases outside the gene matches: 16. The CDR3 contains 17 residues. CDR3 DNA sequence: TGTGCCTGGAGTAGGGGGCTTGTGCCAGTAGATGTCACTGAAGCTTTCTTT. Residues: CAWSRGLVPVDVTEAFF.

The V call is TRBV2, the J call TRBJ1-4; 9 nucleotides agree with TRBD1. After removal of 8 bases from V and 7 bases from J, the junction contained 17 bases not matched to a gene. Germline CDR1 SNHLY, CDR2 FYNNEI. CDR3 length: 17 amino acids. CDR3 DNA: TGTGCCAGCGATTCCCCCTTGTTCGGGACAGGGCCTGAAAAACTGTTTTTT. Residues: CASDSPLFGTGPEKLFF.

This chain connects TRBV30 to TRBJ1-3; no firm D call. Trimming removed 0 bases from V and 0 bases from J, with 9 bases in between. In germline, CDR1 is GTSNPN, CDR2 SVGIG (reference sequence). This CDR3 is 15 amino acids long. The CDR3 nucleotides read TGTGCCTGGAGTGTTTTAAAGCTCTCTGGAAACACCATATATTTT. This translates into CAWSVLKLSGNTIYF. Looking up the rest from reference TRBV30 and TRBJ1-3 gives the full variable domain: SQTIHQWPATLVQPVGSPLSLECTVEGTSNPNLYWYRQAAGRGLQLLFYSVGIGQISSEVPQNLSASRPQDRQFILSSKKLLLSDSGFYLCAWSVLKLSGNTIYFGEGSWLTVV.

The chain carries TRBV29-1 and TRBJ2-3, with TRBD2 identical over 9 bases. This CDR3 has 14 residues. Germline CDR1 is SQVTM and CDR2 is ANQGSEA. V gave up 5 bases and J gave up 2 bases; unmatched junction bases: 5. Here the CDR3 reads CSVRGGRATDTQYF. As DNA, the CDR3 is TGCAGCGTTAGGGGCGGGAGGGCCACAGATACGCAGTATTTT.